This TCR beta chain was captured in a study of human CD8 memory T cell subsets. Findings and limits, study-wide: Diversity in stem-like memory and precursor exhausted T cells was similarly high, unlike effector memory cells. Estimated Chao1 values suggested that diversity was greater among stem-like memory T cells than among precursor exhausted T cells.

CDR1 is MDHEN and CDR2 is SYDVKM in the germline V gene. CDR3 length equals 15 residues. Sequencing libraries of TCR beta were made by UMI-labeled 5' RACE. TCRdb re-called the 5' RACE reads; one entry per CDR3 protein, DNA not given. Recorded for this sample: 6,500 to 8,000 distinct CDR3 sequences. The starting material, duplicate vials of about 150,000 sorted CD8+ T cells per subset, provided the RNA. Note on this clonotype: Its target is unknown.

The J gene is TRBJ2-7, the V gene TRBV28; as DNA is missing, the TRBD2 call by TCRdb cannot be tested. This sequence originates from a human donor in good health. Sequences were obtained from CD8+ T cells from PBMCs. CDR3 in amino acids: CASSLETSALREQYF. Based on the CDR3 plus reference TRBV28 and TRBJ2-7, the full variable domain is DVKVTQSSRYLVKRTGEKVFLECVQDMDHENMFWYRQDPGLGLRLIYFSYDVKMKEKGDIPEGYSVSREKKERFSLILESASTNQTSMYLCASSLETSALREQYFGPGTRLTVT.